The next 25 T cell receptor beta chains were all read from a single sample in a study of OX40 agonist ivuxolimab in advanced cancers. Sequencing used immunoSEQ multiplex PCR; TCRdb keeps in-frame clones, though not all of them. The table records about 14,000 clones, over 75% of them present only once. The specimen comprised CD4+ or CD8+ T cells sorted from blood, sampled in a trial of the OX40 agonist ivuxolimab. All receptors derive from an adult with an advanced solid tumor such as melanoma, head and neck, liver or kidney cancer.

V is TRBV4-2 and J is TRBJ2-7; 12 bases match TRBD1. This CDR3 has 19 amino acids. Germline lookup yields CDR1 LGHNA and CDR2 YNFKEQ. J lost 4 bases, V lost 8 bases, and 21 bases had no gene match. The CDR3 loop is CASSSAPGQGAHVTYEQYF. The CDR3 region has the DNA TGTGCCAGCTCATCAGCTCCGGGACAGGGGGCGCACGTGACATACGAGCAGTACTTC.

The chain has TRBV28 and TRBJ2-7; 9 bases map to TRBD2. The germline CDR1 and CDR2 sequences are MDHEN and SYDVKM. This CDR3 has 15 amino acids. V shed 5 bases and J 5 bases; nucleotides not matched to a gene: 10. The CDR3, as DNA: TGTGCCAGCAGTCCTCCCGGGACTAGCTACCACGAGCAGTACTTC. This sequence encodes CASSPPGTSYHEQYF. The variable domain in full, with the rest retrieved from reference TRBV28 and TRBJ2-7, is DVKVTQSSRYLVKRTGEKVFLECVQDMDHENMFWYRQDPGLGLRLIYFSYDVKMKEKGDIPEGYSVSREKKERFSLILESASTNQTSMYLCASSPPGTSYHEQYFGPGTRLTVT.

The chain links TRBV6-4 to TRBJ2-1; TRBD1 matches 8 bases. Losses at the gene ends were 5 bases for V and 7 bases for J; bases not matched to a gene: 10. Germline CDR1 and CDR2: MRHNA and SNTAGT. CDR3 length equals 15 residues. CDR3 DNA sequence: TGTGCCAGCAGTTATTTTCAGGGGGCGGGAAATGAGCAGTTCTTC. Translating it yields CASSYFQGAGNEQFF.

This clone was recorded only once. CDR3 nucleotides: TGTGCCAGCAGGCCCCCAGGGGGGCGGCTTCAAGCTTTCTTT. Protein: CASRPPGGRLQAFF. The J gene is TRBJ1-1, the V gene TRBV27, with 7 bases aligning to TRBD1. The CDR3 runs to 14 residues. CDR1 and CDR2 from the germline V gene are MNHEY and SMNVEV (reference sequence). J lost 9 bases, V lost 6 bases, and 13 bases had no gene match.

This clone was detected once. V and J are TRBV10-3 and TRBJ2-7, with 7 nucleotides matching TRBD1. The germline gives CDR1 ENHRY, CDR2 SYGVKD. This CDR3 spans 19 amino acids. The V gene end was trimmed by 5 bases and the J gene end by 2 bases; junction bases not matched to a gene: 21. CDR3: CAISRPQGANRGGTYEQYF. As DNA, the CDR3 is TGTGCCATCAGTAGACCCCAAGGGGCCAACAGGGGTGGCACCTACGAGCAGTACTTC.

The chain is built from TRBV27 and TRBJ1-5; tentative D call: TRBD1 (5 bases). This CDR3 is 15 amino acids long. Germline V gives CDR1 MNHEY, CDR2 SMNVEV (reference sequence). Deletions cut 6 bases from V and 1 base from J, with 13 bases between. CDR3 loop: CASSLDRGSNQPQHF. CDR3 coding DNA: TGTGCCAGCAGCCTAGACAGAGGGAGCAATCAGCCCCAGCATTTT.

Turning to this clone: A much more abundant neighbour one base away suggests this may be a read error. For the CDR3, the DNA is TGTGCCAGCAGCTCCCCAACGACTGAAGCTTTCTTT. It specifies CASSSPTTEAFF. The chain combines TRBV7-9 with TRBJ1-1; no clear D gene. CDR1 is SEHNR and CDR2 is FQNEAQ in the germline V gene (reference sequence). V lost 4 bases to trimming and J lost 5 bases, with 8 bases between them. The CDR3 length is 12 residues.

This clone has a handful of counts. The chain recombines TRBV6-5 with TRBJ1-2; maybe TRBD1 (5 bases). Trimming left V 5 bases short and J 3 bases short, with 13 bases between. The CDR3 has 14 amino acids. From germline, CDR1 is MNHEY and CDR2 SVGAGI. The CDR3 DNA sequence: TGTGCCAGCAGTCCGACAGCAGGCTACTATGGCTACACCTTC. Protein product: CASSPTAGYYGYTF.

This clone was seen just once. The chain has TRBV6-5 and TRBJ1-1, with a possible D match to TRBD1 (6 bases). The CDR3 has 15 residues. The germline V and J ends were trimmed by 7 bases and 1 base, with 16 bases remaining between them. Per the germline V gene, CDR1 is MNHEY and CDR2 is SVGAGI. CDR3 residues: CASIRGGLKNTEAFF. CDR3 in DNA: TGTGCCAGCATACGTGGGGGGCTGAAGAACACTGAAGCTTTCTTT.

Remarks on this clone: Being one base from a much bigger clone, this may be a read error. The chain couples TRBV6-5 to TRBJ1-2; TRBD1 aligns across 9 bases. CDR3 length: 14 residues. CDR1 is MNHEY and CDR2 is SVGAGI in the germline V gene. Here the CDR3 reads CASSEGTGFYDYTF. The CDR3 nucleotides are TGTGCCAGCAGTGAGGGGACAGGGTTCTATGACTACACCTTC.

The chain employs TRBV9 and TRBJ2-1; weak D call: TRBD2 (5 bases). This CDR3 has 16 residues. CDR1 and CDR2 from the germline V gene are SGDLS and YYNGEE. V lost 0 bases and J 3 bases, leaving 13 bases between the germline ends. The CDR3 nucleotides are TGTGCCAGCAGCGTAGGGGAGACCCCGTACTACAATGAGCAGTTCTTC. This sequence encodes CASSVGETPYYNEQFF.

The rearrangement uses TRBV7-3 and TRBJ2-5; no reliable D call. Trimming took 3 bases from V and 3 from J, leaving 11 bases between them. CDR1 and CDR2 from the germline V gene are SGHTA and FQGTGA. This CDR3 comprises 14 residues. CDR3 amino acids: CASSLAPPEETQYF. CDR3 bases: TGTGCCAGCAGCTTGGCCCCACCAGAAGAGACCCAGTACTTC.

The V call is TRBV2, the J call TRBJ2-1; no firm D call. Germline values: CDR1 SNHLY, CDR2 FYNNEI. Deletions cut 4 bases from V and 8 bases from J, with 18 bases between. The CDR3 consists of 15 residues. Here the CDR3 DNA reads TGTGCCAGCAGTGCGGCCCAGGAGATTGATTATGAGCAGTTCTTC. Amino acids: CASSAAQEIDYEQFF.

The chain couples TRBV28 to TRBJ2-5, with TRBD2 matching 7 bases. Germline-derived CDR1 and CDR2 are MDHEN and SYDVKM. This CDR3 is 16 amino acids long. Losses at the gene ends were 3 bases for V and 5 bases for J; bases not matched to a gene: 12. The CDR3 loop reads CASSFMGGGIGETQYF. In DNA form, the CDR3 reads TGTGCCAGCAGTTTTATGGGCGGGGGTATAGGGGAGACCCAGTACTTC.

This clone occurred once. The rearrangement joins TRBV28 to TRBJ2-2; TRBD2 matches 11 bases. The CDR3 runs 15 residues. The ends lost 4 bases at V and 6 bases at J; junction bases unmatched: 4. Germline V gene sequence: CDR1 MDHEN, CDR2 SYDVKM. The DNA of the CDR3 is TGTGCCAGCAGTTCTATTAGCGGGAGGGCCGGGGAGCTGTTTTTT. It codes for CASSSISGRAGELFF.

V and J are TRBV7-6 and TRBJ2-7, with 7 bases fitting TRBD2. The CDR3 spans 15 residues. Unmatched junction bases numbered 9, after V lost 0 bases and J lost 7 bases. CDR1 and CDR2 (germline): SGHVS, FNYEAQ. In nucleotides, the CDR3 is TGTGCCAGCAGCTTAGCGTCGCGGGAGAAGGCGGAGCAGTACTTC. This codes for CASSLASREKAEQYF.

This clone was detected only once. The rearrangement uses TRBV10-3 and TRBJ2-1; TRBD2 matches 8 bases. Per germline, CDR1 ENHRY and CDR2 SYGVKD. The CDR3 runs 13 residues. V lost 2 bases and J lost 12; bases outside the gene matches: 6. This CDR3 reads CAISEKRENRQFF. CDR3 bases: TGTGCCATCAGTGAGAAGCGGGAGAATAGGCAGTTCTTC.

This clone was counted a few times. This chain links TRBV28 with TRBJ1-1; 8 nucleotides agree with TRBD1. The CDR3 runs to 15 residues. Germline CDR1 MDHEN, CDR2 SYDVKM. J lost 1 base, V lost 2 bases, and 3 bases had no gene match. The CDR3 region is CASSLTGGGNTEAFF. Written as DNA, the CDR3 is TGTGCCAGCAGTTTAACAGGGGGGGGGAACACTGAAGCTTTCTTT.

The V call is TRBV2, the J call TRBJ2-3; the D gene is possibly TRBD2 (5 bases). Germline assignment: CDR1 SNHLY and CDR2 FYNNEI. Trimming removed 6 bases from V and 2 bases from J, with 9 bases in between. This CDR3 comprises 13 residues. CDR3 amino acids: CASSASTTDTQYF. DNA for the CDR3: TGTGCCAGCAGCGCTAGCACCACAGATACGCAGTATTTT.

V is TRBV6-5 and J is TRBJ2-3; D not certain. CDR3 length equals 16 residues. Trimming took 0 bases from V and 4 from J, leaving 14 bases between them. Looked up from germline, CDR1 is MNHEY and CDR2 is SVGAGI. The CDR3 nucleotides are TGTGCCAGCAGTTACTCCCTAGGAATACTTGCAGATACGCAGTATTTT. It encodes CASSYSLGILADTQYF.

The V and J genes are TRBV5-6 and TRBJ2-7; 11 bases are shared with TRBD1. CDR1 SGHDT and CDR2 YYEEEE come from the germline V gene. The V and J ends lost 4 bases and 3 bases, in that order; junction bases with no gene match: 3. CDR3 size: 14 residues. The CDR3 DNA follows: TGTGCCAGCAGCCCCGGGACAGGGGGCTACGAGCAGTACTTC. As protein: CASSPGTGGYEQYF.

CDR3 in amino acids: CASSLWTERNSPLHF. The CDR3 DNA reads TGTGCCAGCAGCTTGTGGACAGAAAGGAATTCACCCCTCCACTTT. The chain joins TRBV5-4 to TRBJ1-6; tentatively, D is TRBD1 (6 bases). This CDR3 contains 15 residues. With 1 base removed from V and 7 bases from J, the gap between germline ends came to 12 bases. Germline V gene lookup returns CDR1 SGHNT and CDR2 YYREEE (reference sequence). Together with reference TRBV5-4 and TRBJ1-6, the CDR3 gives the full variable domain: ETGVTQSPTHLIKTRGQQVTLRCSSQSGHNTVSWYQQALGQGPQFIFQYYREEENGRGNFPPRFSGLQFPNYSSELNVNALELDDSALYLCASSLWTERNSPLHFGNGTRLTVT.

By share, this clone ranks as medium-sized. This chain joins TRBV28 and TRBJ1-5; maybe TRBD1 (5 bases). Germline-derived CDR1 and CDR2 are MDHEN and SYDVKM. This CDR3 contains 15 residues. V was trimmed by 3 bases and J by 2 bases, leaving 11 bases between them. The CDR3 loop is CASSFQGMGNQPQHF. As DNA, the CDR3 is TGTGCCAGCAGTTTTCAGGGAATGGGCAATCAGCCCCAGCATTTT.

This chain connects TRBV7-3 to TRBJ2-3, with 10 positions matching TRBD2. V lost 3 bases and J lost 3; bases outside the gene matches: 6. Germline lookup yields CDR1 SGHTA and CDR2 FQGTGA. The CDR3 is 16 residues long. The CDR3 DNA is TGTGCCAGCAGCTTGAAAGCGGGGGGGATTACAGATACGCAGTATTTT. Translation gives CASSLKAGGITDTQYF.

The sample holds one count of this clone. CDR3 region: CASKGGTAYGYTF. As DNA, the CDR3 is TGTGCCAGCAAAGGCGGGACAGCCTATGGCTACACCTTC. The genes are TRBV19 and TRBJ1-2; 7 nucleotides match TRBD1. Per germline, CDR1 LNHDA and CDR2 SQIVND (reference sequence). V lost 9 bases to trimming and J lost 4 bases; unmatched junction nucleotides: 8. The CDR3 spans 13 residues.